One sample yielded the 26 T cell receptor beta chains listed below, sequenced in a study of blood T cells in healthy people across ages. Combining a sample-barcoded 5' primer with a J-beta primer mix, a second PCR ran for roughly 6 to 12 cycles. TCRdb re-derived calls from the 5' RACE reads in MiXCR, one entry per CDR3 protein. The sample lists fewer than 1,000,000 distinct CDR3 sequences; about 42% were seen once. The sample was blood. These receptors all come from a man older than 75 in good health.

The chain combines TRBV20-1 with TRBJ1-4, with a tentative D call TRBD1 (6 bases). The germline gives CDR1 DFQATT, CDR2 SNEGSKA (reference sequence). Trimming shortened V by 5 bases and J by 2 bases, and 9 bases separated the two germline ends. The CDR3 totals 13 residues. In nucleotides, the CDR3 is TGCAGTGCTCCCCAGGGGACTAATGAAAAACTGTTTTTT. It translates to CSAPQGTNEKLFF.

This clonotype was seen just once. Possible read error: a much larger clone is one base away. The chain combines TRBV12-3 or TRBV12-4 with TRBJ2-1; 7 nucleotides align to TRBD2. The J call may not be correct, given that the DNA end is closer to TRBJ2-7. CDR3 length: 15 residues. The CDR3 DNA is TGTGCCAGCAGTTTCGCGGGAGTGGGTTACAATGAGCAGTACTTC. This translates into CASSFAGVGYNEQYF.

This clonotype was observed a few times. This sequence joins TRBV5-1 and TRBJ2-2, with 8 bases aligning to TRBD2. The V gene's germline CDR1 is SGHRS and CDR2 YFSETQ. J lost 3 bases, V lost 8 bases, and 6 bases had no gene match. The CDR3 is 14 amino acids. This CDR3 is CASRAGADTGELFF. The CDR3 nucleotides read TGCGCCAGTCGAGCGGGAGCAGACACCGGGGAGCTGTTTTTT.

The chain joins TRBV12-3 or TRBV12-4 to TRBJ2-1; a possible D gene is TRBD2 (6 bases). The ends were cut back, 7 bases at V and 10 bases at J, with 17 bases in the middle. This CDR3 is built from 13 residues. CDR3 in amino acids: CASTMTRDGEQFF. CDR3 DNA: TGTGCCAGCACCATGACTAGGGACGGAGAGCAGTTCTTC.

This clonotype was picked up a small number of times. J is TRBJ2-4 and V is TRBV7-9; D gene ambiguous. The CDR3 length is 15 residues. Germline V gene data show CDR1 as SEHNR and CDR2 as FQNEAQ (reference sequence). Trimming left V 3 bases short and J 1 base short, with 10 bases between. This CDR3 reads CASSFGAAAKNIQYF. The CDR3 nucleotides are TGTGCCAGCAGCTTTGGTGCGGCGGCCAAAAACATTCAGTACTTC.

This chain uses TRBV11-2 with TRBJ2-5, with 10 nucleotides matching TRBD1. The J segment lost 5 bases and the V segment lost 1 base, leaving 31 bases of the junction unmatched. The CDR3 extends over 24 amino acids. Looked up from germline, CDR1 is SGHAT and CDR2 is FQNNGV. This chain's CDR3 is CASSLGGIGGTGVGGGRRGETQYF. The DNA of the CDR3 is TGTGCCAGCAGCTTAGGGGGTATTGGGGGGACAGGGGTTGGTGGCGGGAGACGAGGTGAGACCCAGTACTTC.

This clonotype has a handful of counts. The rearrangement joins TRBV20-1 to TRBJ2-3; unclear D gene. V lost 6 bases to trimming and J lost 1 base, with 11 bases between them. CDR3 length: 13 amino acids. The germline gives CDR1 DFQATT, CDR2 SNEGSKA (reference sequence). The CDR3 protein is CSAGGLGTDTQYF. The CDR3 nucleotides read TGCAGTGCAGGCGGATTGGGCACAGATACGCAGTATTTT.

J is TRBJ1-2 and V is TRBV29-1; D is unresolved. V dropped 5 bases and J dropped 4 bases, with 11 bases sitting between them. The CDR3 totals 12 residues. The germline gives CDR1 SQVTM, CDR2 ANQGSEA. CDR3 protein: CSVRVQSYGYTF. The CDR3 DNA follows: TGCAGCGTTCGGGTACAAAGCTATGGCTACACCTTC. The variable domain in full, completed from reference TRBV29-1 and TRBJ1-2, reads SAVISQKPSRDICQRGTSLTIQCQVDSQVTMMFWYRQQPGQSLTLIATANQGSEATYESGFVIDKFPISRPNLTFSTLTVSNMSPEDSSIYLCSVRVQSYGYTFGSGTRLTVV.

The rearrangement joins TRBV2 to TRBJ2-1; possibly TRBD2 for D (6 bases). CDR1 is SNHLY and CDR2 is FYNNEI in the germline V gene. The CDR3 loop spans 12 amino acids. Between the trimmed V and J ends, which lost 6 bases and 7 bases, there was a span of 10 bases. The CDR3 protein is CASRGLGNEQFF. The CDR3 region has the DNA TGTGCCAGCAGGGGACTGGGGAATGAGCAGTTCTTC.

The gene calls are TRBV19 and TRBJ2-3; TRBD2 matches at 13 bases. The length of the CDR3 is 15 residues. V gave up 10 bases and J gave up 3 bases; unmatched junction bases: 7. Germline V gene sequence: CDR1 LNHDA, CDR2 SQIVND (reference sequence). CDR3 nucleotide sequence: TGTGCCACTAAACTAGCGGGAGGGTCGACAGATACGCAGTATTTT. Its protein is CATKLAGGSTDTQYF. The full variable domain, rest sourced from reference TRBV19 and TRBJ2-3, is DGGITQSPKYLFRKEGQNVTLSCEQNLNHDAMYWYRQDPGQGLRLIYYSQIVNDFQKGDIAEGYSVSREKKESFPLTVTSAQKNPTAFYLCATKLAGGSTDTQYFGPGTRLTVL.

This clonotype was detected ten times or more. The gene calls are TRBV11-1 and TRBJ2-1, with 9 bases that match TRBD2. Germline V gene data show CDR1 as SGHAT and CDR2 as FQDESV (reference sequence). The V and J ends lost 2 bases and 8 bases, in that order; junction bases with no gene match: 7. The CDR3 is 15 amino acids. The CDR3: CASSLYPSGIDEQFF. The CDR3 coding sequence is TGTGCCAGCAGCTTATATCCTAGCGGGATCGATGAGCAGTTCTTC.

Only a few counts were recorded for this clonotype. The chain combines TRBV7-7 with TRBJ2-5; TRBD1 matches at 10 bases. V dropped 5 bases and J dropped 4; count of bases not matched to a gene: 7. The CDR3 runs to 15 residues. From germline, CDR1 is SSHAT and CDR2 FNYEAQ (reference sequence). CDR3 in amino acids: CASSLDRGVSETQYF. The CDR3 DNA sequence: TGTGCCAGCAGCCTGGACAGGGGGGTTTCAGAGACCCAGTACTTC. Variable domain in full (rest from reference TRBV7-7 and TRBJ2-5): GAGVSQSPRYKVTKRGQDVTLRCDPISSHATLYWYQQALGQGPEFLTYFNYEAQPDKSGLPSDRFSAERPEGSISTLTIQRTEQRDSAMYRCASSLDRGVSETQYFGPGTRLLVL.

Only one count was recorded for this clonotype. The chain uses TRBV25-1 and TRBJ1-2; the D gene is possibly TRBD1 (5 bases). The germline V and J ends were trimmed by 10 bases and 5 bases, with 14 bases remaining between them. Germline V lookup: CDR1 MGHDK, CDR2 SYGVNS. The CDR3 totals 12 residues. CDR3 nucleotides: TGTGCCAACCGAGGAAGGGGTTATGGCTACACCTTC. This encodes CANRGRGYGYTF.

This clonotype was recorded many times. The chain joins TRBV2 to TRBJ2-5, with TRBD1 matching 9 bases. Looked up from germline, CDR1 is SNHLY and CDR2 is FYNNEI. The V segment lost 6 bases and the J segment 5 bases; nucleotides outside the gene matches: 10. There are 15 residues in the CDR3. CDR3 DNA sequence: TGTGCCAGCAGCGGAGGGACAGGGAATTGGGAGACCCAGTACTTC. It encodes CASSGGTGNWETQYF.

About this clonotype: Being one base from a much bigger clone, this may be a read error. V gene TRBV29-1 combines with J gene TRBJ2-1; 10 nucleotides line up with TRBD2. J gave up 10 bases and V 4 bases, and 7 bases lay outside the gene matches. The CDR3 spans 13 residues. Germline CDR1 SQVTM, CDR2 ANQGSEA. The CDR3 sequence: CSVGTSGQGEQFF. CDR3 sequence (DNA): TGCAGCGTTGGGACTAGCGGTCAAGGGGAGCAGTTCTTC.

The chain combines TRBV18 with TRBJ2-5; no firm D call. The ends were cut back, 1 base at V and 2 bases at J, with 11 bases in the middle. Germline CDR1 KGHSH, CDR2 LQKENI. The CDR3 extends over 15 amino acids. The CDR3 spells CASSPLRNPQETQYF. For the CDR3, the DNA is TGTGCCAGCTCACCACTACGCAACCCTCAAGAGACCCAGTACTTC.

This clonotype occurred a few times. The chain carries TRBV21-1 and TRBJ2-5. TRBV21-1 is marked as a pseudogene. The CDR3 is 13 amino acids. CDR3 residues: CASRAYFEETQYF. Here the CDR3 DNA reads TGTGCCAGCAGGGCGTACTTCGAGGAGACCCAGTACTTC.

The chain carries TRBV27 and TRBJ2-7, with D unresolved. Germline CDR1 MNHEY, CDR2 SMNVEV (reference sequence). V dropped 11 bases and J dropped 0 bases, with 5 bases sitting between them. The CDR3 has 10 residues. The CDR3 sequence: CAGGSYEQYF. In nucleotides, the CDR3 is TGTGCCGGCGGCTCCTACGAGCAGTACTTC.

This clonotype has a handful of counts. This rearrangement joins TRBV20-1 to TRBJ2-1; 12 bases line up with TRBD2. The germline CDR1 and CDR2 sequences are DFQATT and SNEGSKA (reference sequence). J lost 6 bases, V lost 4 bases, and 7 bases had no gene match. The CDR3 runs 15 residues. CDR3 DNA sequence: TGCAGTGCTATAGGACTAGCGGGAAGGGTCAATGAGCAGTTCTTC. Translating it yields CSAIGLAGRVNEQFF.

The rearrangement joins TRBV24-1 to TRBJ2-7, with D uncertain. The DNA end is a closer match to TRBJ2-5, so the J assignment may be wrong. CDR3 length equals 12 residues. The germline CDR1 and CDR2 sequences are KGHDR and SFDVKD. CDR3 residues: CATSGAEETQYF. Here the CDR3 DNA reads TGTGCCACCAGTGGGGCGGAAGAGACCCAGTACTTC.

Details on this clonotype: Just one base apart from a much larger clone, this may be a read error. The rearrangement joins TRBV12-3 or TRBV12-4 to TRBJ2-1, with D perhaps given as TRBD1 or TRBD2 (5 bases each). Trimming left V 3 bases short and J 3 bases short, with 27 bases between. The CDR3 runs to 20 residues. CDR3 bases: TGTGCCAGCAGTTTGATCGCCTGGGGGTCGGTGGGAGTCAACTACAATGAGCAGTTCTTC. Translated, it gives CASSLIAWGSVGVNYNEQFF.

This chain joins TRBV20-1 and TRBJ1-1; 7 bases align to TRBD1. This CDR3 has 14 residues. With V trimmed by 5 bases and J by 0 bases, 6 bases remained unmatched. Germline V lookup: CDR1 DFQATT, CDR2 SNEGSKA (reference sequence). The CDR3 protein is CSAQGDTMNTEAFF. CDR3 bases: TGCAGTGCTCAGGGGGACACCATGAACACTGAAGCTTTCTTT.

In DNA form, the CDR3 reads TGTGCCAGCAGCTTTACTACGTTCTACGAGCAGTACTTC. Translating gives CASSFTTFYEQYF. V usage is TRBV7-2 and J usage is TRBJ2-7; D not resolved. V lost 3 bases, J lost 3 bases, and 9 bases lay in between. The CDR3 runs to 13 residues. Germline V gene sequence: CDR1 SGHTA, CDR2 FQGNSA.

The CDR3 sequence is CASNPYGQGAPNEQFF. CDR3 coding DNA: TGTGCCAGCAACCCCTATGGACAGGGGGCCCCCAATGAGCAGTTCTTC. J is TRBJ2-1 and V is TRBV16, with 11 bases matching TRBD1. Germline lookup yields CDR1 KGHSY and CDR2 FQNENV. V lost 7 bases, J lost 6 bases, and 11 bases stayed unmatched. The CDR3 is made up of 16 amino acids.

This clonotype was observed a handful of times. The V and J genes are TRBV12-3 or TRBV12-4 and TRBJ1-5; 7 bases fit TRBD1. The CDR3 totals 14 residues. The ends lost 6 bases at V and 4 bases at J; junction bases unmatched: 6. This CDR3 reads CASRTGTDNQPQHF. The CDR3 nucleotides are TGTGCCAGCAGGACCGGGACAGATAATCAGCCCCAGCATTTT.

About this clonotype: One end of the junction varies from germline; a read error may be responsible. V is TRBV14 and J is TRBJ2-1; 8 bases are a match to TRBD2. This CDR3 spans 18 amino acids. CDR1 SGHDN and CDR2 FVKESK come from the germline V gene. The CDR3 loop reads CASIQEPLGGGRNNEQFF. The CDR3 nucleotides read TGTGCTAGCATCCAAGAGCCCCTGGGGGGCGGGAGGAACAATGAGCAGTTCTTC.